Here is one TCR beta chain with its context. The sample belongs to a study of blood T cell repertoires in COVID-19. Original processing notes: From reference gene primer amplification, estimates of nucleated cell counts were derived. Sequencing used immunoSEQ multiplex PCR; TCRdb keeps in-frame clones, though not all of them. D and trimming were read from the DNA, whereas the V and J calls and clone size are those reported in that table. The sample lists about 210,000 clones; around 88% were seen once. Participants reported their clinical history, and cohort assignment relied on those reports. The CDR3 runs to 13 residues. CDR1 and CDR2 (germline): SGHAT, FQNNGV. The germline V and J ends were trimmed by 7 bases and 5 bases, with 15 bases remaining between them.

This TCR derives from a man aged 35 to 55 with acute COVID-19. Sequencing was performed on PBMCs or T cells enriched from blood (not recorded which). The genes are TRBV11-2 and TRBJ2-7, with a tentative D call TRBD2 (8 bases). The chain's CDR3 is CASTPGGGNEQYF. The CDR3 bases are TGTGCCAGCACCCCGGGAGGGGGCAACGAGCAGTACTTC.